These 16 T cell receptor beta chains were sequenced from one sample in a study of T cells in Graves' hyperthyroidism and ophthalmopathy. Using RNA transcripts as the source, TCR beta CDR3 regions were amplified. HTBI primers were employed in a first-round RT-PCR of the TCR CDR3. Via MiXCR, TCRdb re-called the multiplex PCR reads, giving one row per CDR3 protein. The data contain 750,000 to 950,000 distinct CDR3 sequences, around 39% of them seen just once; the ten biggest clones take up 7.5% to 9.5%. Sample: blood. These receptors were obtained from a man aged 18 to 35 with Graves' hyperthyroidism.

The chain recombines TRBV7-8 with TRBJ1-1; D is perhaps TRBD1 (6 bases). Between the trimmed V and J ends, which lost 1 base and 1 base, there was a span of 13 bases. Per germline, CDR1 SGHVS and CDR2 FQNEAQ. This CDR3 comprises 16 residues. The CDR3 nucleotides are TGTGCCAGCAGCTTAGATAATACAGGGACGAACACTGAAGCTTTCTTT. Translation: CASSLDNTGTNTEAFF.

This clonotype was detected only a few times. The rearrangement uses TRBV5-1 and TRBJ2-5, with D maybe TRBD1 (5 bases). Germline V lookup: CDR1 SGHRS, CDR2 YFSETQ. The V and J ends lost 4 bases and 8 bases respectively, with 12 bases between them. CDR3 length equals 12 residues. The CDR3 sequence is CASSGARATQYF. The CDR3 coding sequence is TGCGCCAGCAGCGGGGCCAGGGCAACCCAGTACTTC.

This clonotype was found once. The rearrangement links TRBV4-1 to TRBJ2-7; 9 nucleotides agree with TRBD2. The CDR3 runs 15 residues. The germline CDR1 and CDR2 sequences are MGHRA and YSYEKL. J was trimmed by 5 bases and V by 3 bases; bases with no gene match: 8. For the CDR3, the DNA is TGCGCCAGCAGCCAGGATAGCGGGAGTAGTGACGAGCAGTACTTC. This translates into CASSQDSGSSDEQYF.

This clonotype was counted a few times. This chain joins TRBV7-2 and TRBJ1-1; D perhaps matches TRBD1 (5 bases). V was shortened by 0 bases and J by 3 bases, with 17 bases between the two germline ends. Looked up from germline, CDR1 is SGHTA and CDR2 is FQGNSA. The CDR3 is 17 amino acids. The DNA of the CDR3 is TGTGCCAGCAGCTTAGCTTTCCTGGGGCAGCCCGACACTGAAGCTTTCTTT. Translated: CASSLAFLGQPDTEAFF.

This chain connects TRBV27 to TRBJ2-5; the D is unclear. V lost 9 bases and J lost 4, with 9 bases in between. Germline assignment: CDR1 MNHEY and CDR2 SMNVEV (reference sequence). The CDR3 is 11 amino acids. The DNA of the CDR3 is TGTGCCAGACACGGAAGAGAGACCCAGTACTTC. This gives the protein CARHGRETQYF.

This clonotype turned up a few times. The V call is TRBV6-5, the J call TRBJ2-5; maybe TRBD1 (6 bases). Trimming removed 5 bases from V and 4 bases from J, with 14 bases in between. Looked up from germline, CDR1 is MNHEY and CDR2 is SVGAGI. This CDR3 contains 14 residues. The CDR3 spells CASSEGGETETQYF. CDR3 DNA: TGTGCCAGCAGTGAAGGGGGAGAGACAGAGACCCAGTACTTC.

V and J are TRBV7-2 and TRBJ1-2; 7 bases are a match to TRBD1. CDR1 and CDR2 from the germline V gene are SGHTA and FQGNSA. The CDR3 extends over 12 amino acids. J gave up 10 bases and V 5 bases, and 7 bases lay outside the gene matches. CDR3 loop: CASSRSGGDYTF. The CDR3, as DNA: TGTGCCAGCAGCCGATCAGGGGGAGACTACACCTTC. The full variable domain, with the rest looked up from reference TRBV7-2 and TRBJ1-2, is GAGVSQSPSNKVTEKGKDVELRCDPISGHTALYWYRQSLGQGLEFLIYFQGNSAPDKSGLPSDRFSAERTGGSVSTLTIQRTQQEDSAVYLCASSRSGGDYTFGSGTRLTVV.

With regard to this clonotype: Since the CDR3 does not end with the conserved phenylalanine or tryptophan, this likely comes from a read error. No DNA is shown, since the ends of the CDR3 on it are uncertain; the CDR3 is the one TCRdb lists. This chain joins TRBV6-1 and TRBJ1-6. Per germline, CDR1 MNHNS and CDR2 SASEGT. Counting both end residues, the CDR3 totals 8 amino acids. CDR3 region: CASSEFRN.

Written as DNA, the CDR3 is TGCAGTGCTAGTGATGCGGAGGGAGGCTTTCGTCAGCCCCAGCATTTT. Translated, it gives CSASDAEGGFRQPQHF. The chain links TRBV20-1 to TRBJ1-5; unclear D gene. V lost 3 bases to trimming and J lost 6 bases, with 21 bases between them. The CDR3 runs to 16 residues. Germline values: CDR1 DFQATT, CDR2 SNEGSKA (reference sequence).

The gene calls are TRBV6-1 and TRBJ2-6; no reliable D call. Looked up from germline, CDR1 is MNHNS and CDR2 is SASEGT. V was shortened by 8 bases and J by 4 bases, with 3 bases between the two germline ends. This CDR3 region has 11 residues. Here the CDR3 DNA reads TGTGCCAGCGGAGGGGCCAACGTCCTGACTTTC. Translated: CASGGANVLTF.

The chain employs TRBV20-1 and TRBJ2-7, with D maybe TRBD2 (5 bases). The length of the CDR3 is 15 residues. The germline gives CDR1 DFQATT, CDR2 SNEGSKA (reference sequence). V lost 5 bases to trimming and J lost 5 bases, with 22 bases between them. The CDR3: CSAPGGGSVRHEQYF. The CDR3 nucleotides read TGCAGTGCTCCGGGCGGCGGGTCCGTCCGGCACGAGCAGTACTTC.

The chain carries TRBV5-1 and TRBJ2-2, with 7 bases fitting TRBD2. Germline loops: CDR1 SGHRS, CDR2 YFSETQ. The ends lost 4 bases at V and 4 bases at J; junction bases unmatched: 7. The CDR3 length is 15 residues. This CDR3 reads CASSMAGVSTGELFF. The CDR3 region has the DNA TGCGCCAGCAGCATGGCGGGAGTAAGCACCGGGGAGCTGTTTTTT.

The chain combines TRBV9 with TRBJ2-7, with a tentative D call TRBD2 (6 bases). The CDR3 consists of 16 residues. V was clipped by 4 bases and J by 3 bases, with 20 bases between them. CDR1 is SGDLS and CDR2 is YYNGEE in the germline V gene. This CDR3 reads CASSSGGEGRIYEQYF. Written as DNA, the CDR3 is TGTGCCAGCAGCTCCGGGGGAGAGGGTCGAATCTACGAGCAGTACTTC.

J is TRBJ1-2 and V is TRBV29-1, with D perhaps TRBD1 (6 bases). V shed 6 bases and J shed 3 bases, with 14 bases lying between them. This CDR3 has 13 amino acids. The germline CDR1 and CDR2 sequences are SQVTM and ANQGSEA. The CDR3 nucleotides read TGCAGCGTGGGGGGGAAGGGGGACTATGGCTACACCTTC. Its translation: CSVGGKGDYGYTF.

This clonotype was counted at least ten times. The J gene is TRBJ2-7, the V gene TRBV29-1, with 9 nucleotides matching TRBD1. V lost 4 bases, J lost 6 bases, and 4 bases stayed unmatched. From germline, CDR1 is SQVTM and CDR2 ANQGSEA. This CDR3 contains 12 residues. The CDR3 coding sequence is TGCAGCGTTGCACAGGGGGCCGGCGAGCAGTACTTC. Translated: CSVAQGAGEQYF.

The gene calls are TRBV12-3 or TRBV12-4 and TRBJ2-7, with TRBD2 matching over 8 bases. Trimming took 2 bases from V and 9 from J; bases not matched to a gene: 12. This CDR3 spans 15 amino acids. CDR3 DNA: TGTGCCAGCAGTTTATCGGGACTAGAGGCTTTGGGGCAGTACTTC. This gives the protein CASSLSGLEALGQYF.